This entry is about one T cell receptor (beta chain). Participant age was roughly 18 to 100 years, and participants resided in roughly 25 US areas. These data come from a study of blood T cell repertoires in COVID-19. Study at large: Italy, Spain and the United States were the sources of the convalescent and acute COVID-19 samples.

In the authors' workflow: Reference gene primer amplification in the assay estimated nucleated cell counts. The method was immunoSEQ multiplex PCR; TCRdb's version includes in-frame clones alone and lacks a portion of them. V and J calls plus clone size are reproduced from that table; the DNA served to infer D and trimming. The sample records 350,000 to 450,000 clones, about 89% being singletons. The origin of this receptor is a man aged 40-49 years in a cohort exposed to, infected with or recovered from COVID-19 (not recorded which). The specimen was PBMCs or T cells enriched from blood (not recorded which).

The CDR3 region is CASSVAYRGNEKLFF. In DNA form, the CDR3 reads TGTGCCAGCAGCGTAGCATACAGGGGGAATGAAAAACTGTTTTTT. The chain links TRBV9 to TRBJ1-4; 8 positions match TRBD1. Trimming removed 0 bases from V and 5 bases from J; junction bases left unmatched: 3. Germline loops: CDR1 SGDLS, CDR2 YYNGEE. This CDR3 is 15 amino acids long. Variable domain in full (rest from reference TRBV9 and TRBJ1-4): DSGVTQTPKHLITATGQRVTLRCSPRSGDLSVYWYQQSLDQGLQFLIQYYNGEERAKGNILERFSAQQFPDLHSELNLSSLELGDSALYFCASSVAYRGNEKLFFGSGTQLSVL.